The 30 T cell receptor beta chains below all came from one sample that was sequenced in a study of chemoradiotherapy in HPV16-positive cancers. Repertoires were generated with immunoSEQ multiplex PCR, while TCRdb's copy carries only in-frame clones and drops some. The data contain 9,500 to 12,000 clones, 65% to 75% of them singletons. The sample was collected from a patient who underwent chemoradiotherapy. The receptors come from a human donor with HPV-associated anogenital cancer.

The chain is built from TRBV15 and TRBJ2-1; D may be TRBD1 or TRBD2 (7 bases each). This CDR3 region has 16 residues. Trimming stripped 1 base from V and 3 bases from J, with 13 bases between. From germline, CDR1 is LNHNV and CDR2 YYDKDF (reference sequence). DNA of the CDR3: TGTGCCACCAGCAGAGGGGGGGGACAGATCTACAATGAGCAGTTCTTC. This sequence encodes CATSRGGGQIYNEQFF.

This sequence joins TRBV18 and TRBJ2-7; TRBD1 is a possible D gene (6 bases). CDR3 length: 14 residues. In germline, CDR1 is KGHSH, CDR2 LQKENI. V gave up 5 bases and J gave up 4 bases, with 15 bases separating them. The CDR3 here is CASSSDLTGYEQYV. The CDR3 DNA follows: TGTGCCAGCTCATCAGACCTGACAGGTTACGAGCAGTACGTC.

The chain links TRBV6-4 to TRBJ1-3, with D maybe TRBD1 (5 bases). Per germline, CDR1 MRHNA and CDR2 SNTAGT. The CDR3 extends over 17 amino acids. Trimming left V 11 bases short and J 0 bases short, with 23 bases between. DNA for the CDR3: TGTGCCCGAACCGTGACCCGGGGACGGCTCTCTGGAAACACCATATATTTT. It translates to CARTVTRGRLSGNTIYF.

This clone was seen more than once but under ten times. This chain links TRBV7-6 with TRBJ2-5; 9 nucleotides line up with TRBD2. Germline lookup yields CDR1 SGHVS and CDR2 FNYEAQ. V was clipped by 1 base and J by 5 bases; unmatched bases: 8. The CDR3 runs 16 residues. DNA of the CDR3: TGTGCCAGCAGCTTAGTTAGCGGGAGAATGTCGGAGACCCAGTACTTC. Residues: CASSLVSGRMSETQYF.

The chain carries TRBV27 and TRBJ2-7, with 13 nucleotides matching TRBD2. V shed 5 bases and J 2 bases; nucleotides not matched to a gene: 9. Per germline, CDR1 MNHEY and CDR2 SMNVEV (reference sequence). This CDR3 has 17 residues. The CDR3 reads CASSPLRLAGGAYEQYF. The DNA for the CDR3 is TGTGCCAGCAGTCCGCTCCGACTAGCGGGAGGTGCCTACGAGCAGTACTTC.

The rearrangement joins TRBV19 to TRBJ1-2; weak D call: TRBD1 (5 bases). CDR1 and CDR2 from the germline V gene are LNHDA and SQIVND (reference sequence). V lost 0 bases and J lost 2, with 7 bases in between. The length of the CDR3 is 14 residues. The CDR3 sequence: CASSIEGVNYGYTF. For the CDR3, the DNA is TGTGCCAGTAGTATAGAAGGGGTGAACTATGGCTACACCTTC.

J is TRBJ1-2 and V is TRBV4-3; D unclear. Trimming removed 7 bases from V and 4 bases from J, with 13 bases in between. There are 13 residues in the CDR3. Germline V CDR1 and CDR2: LGHNA, YSLEER. Here the CDR3 reads CASMGSPVYGYTF. The CDR3 DNA follows: TGCGCCAGCATGGGGAGCCCGGTCTATGGCTACACCTTC.

The V and J genes are TRBV7-9 and TRBJ2-2, with D tentatively TRBD1 or TRBD2 (5 bases each). Germline-derived CDR1 and CDR2 are SEHNR and FQNEAQ (reference sequence). With 5 bases removed from V and 2 bases from J, the gap between germline ends came to 18 bases. The CDR3 has 17 amino acids. The CDR3 DNA is TGTGCCAGCAGCCGGACCTCAGGGAGCCTAAACACCGGGGAGCTGTTTTTT. Translation: CASSRTSGSLNTGELFF.

This clone has a handful of counts. The rearrangement joins TRBV28 to TRBJ2-5; D might be TRBD1 (6 bases). Germline CDR1 is MDHEN and CDR2 is SYDVKM. CDR3 length: 16 amino acids. The V gene lost 7 bases and the J gene lost 1 base, with 19 bases spanning the gap. CDR3 sequence reads: CASTGTPLGAQETQYF. DNA for the CDR3: TGTGCCAGCACCGGAACCCCCTTGGGGGCCCAAGAGACCCAGTACTTC.

This chain uses TRBV9 with TRBJ2-6; no clear D gene. The CDR3 consists of 15 residues. V lost 0 bases and J 0 bases, leaving 4 bases between the germline ends. The V gene's germline CDR1 is SGDLS and CDR2 YYNGEE. CDR3 residues: CASSVVFSGANVLTF. CDR3 DNA: TGTGCCAGCAGCGTAGTATTCTCTGGGGCCAACGTCCTGACTTTC.

V and J are TRBV6-5 and TRBJ2-5; no firm D call. Germline CDR1 and CDR2: MNHEY and SVGAGI. V lost 2 bases to trimming and J lost 12 bases, with 13 bases between them. The CDR3 is 12 residues long. CDR3 region: CASSYRESREYF. The CDR3 region has the DNA TGTGCCAGCAGTTACCGAGAGTCTAGGGAGTACTTC.

V and J are TRBV6-6 and TRBJ1-4; 8 bases map to TRBD1. CDR1 is MNHNY and CDR2 is SVGAGI in the germline V gene (reference sequence). The CDR3 has 16 amino acids. The V and J ends lost 6 bases and 8 bases, in that order; junction bases with no gene match: 14. In nucleotides, the CDR3 is TGTGCCAGCAGACTCGACGGGCAGGGGGCGGGGGAAAAACTGTTTTTT. Protein sequence: CASRLDGQGAGEKLFF.

This clone was seen a handful of times. The chain uses TRBV12-5 and TRBJ1-4, with D unclear. Germline CDR1 LGHNT, CDR2 FRNRAP. The CDR3 runs to 14 residues. Trimming shortened V by 5 bases and J by 8 bases, and 15 bases separated the two germline ends. CDR3 region: CASGARKEEEKLFF. DNA for the CDR3: TGTGCTAGTGGTGCCCGGAAGGAGGAGGAAAAACTGTTTTTT.

V gene TRBV27 combines with J gene TRBJ2-7; D is unclear. The CDR3 is made up of 13 amino acids. Germline V lookup: CDR1 MNHEY, CDR2 SMNVEV (reference sequence). The V end lost 1 base, the J end lost 4 bases, and 8 bases lay between the germline ends. CDR3 in DNA: TGTGCCAGCAGTTTATGGCCGAGGTACGAGCAGTACTTC. Translation: CASSLWPRYEQYF.

This clone was seen only a few times. The V and J genes are TRBV2 and TRBJ1-2; TRBD1 matches 7 bases. The length of the CDR3 is 14 residues. CDR1 is SNHLY and CDR2 is FYNNEI in the germline V gene. Trimming at V came to 4 bases and at J to 4 bases, leaving 6 bases not matched to a gene. The CDR3 loop is CASSGDRVSYGYTF. DNA of the CDR3: TGTGCCAGCAGTGGAGACAGGGTCTCCTATGGCTACACCTTC.

In this sample, this clone turned up once. V gene TRBV7-2 combines with J gene TRBJ2-4; D gene uncertain. V lost 3 bases to trimming and J lost 13 bases, with 10 bases between them. The CDR3 totals 11 residues. The germline V gene has CDR1 SGHTA and CDR2 FQGNSA. The CDR3 bases are TGTGCCAGCAGCTTGCGCGATTCCCAGTACTTC. Translated, it gives CASSLRDSQYF.

The CDR3 loop is CASSLATGSYEQYF. CDR3 nucleotide sequence: TGTGCCAGCAGCTTAGCGACGGGTTCCTACGAGCAGTACTTC. V is TRBV7-2 and J is TRBJ2-7, with D unclear. The V gene lost 0 bases and the J gene lost 1 base, with 7 bases spanning the gap. The germline CDR1 and CDR2 sequences are SGHTA and FQGNSA. The CDR3 covers 14 residues. The full variable domain, in which reference TRBV7-2 and TRBJ2-7 provide the parts outside the CDR3, is GAGVSQSPSNKVTEKGKDVELRCDPISGHTALYWYRQSLGQGLEFLIYFQGNSAPDKSGLPSDRFSAERTGGSVSTLTIQRTQQEDSAVYLCASSLATGSYEQYFGPGTRLTVT.

V is TRBV11-2 and J is TRBJ2-1, with a tentative D call TRBD1 (6 bases). The CDR3 length is 14 residues. V lost 1 base to trimming and J lost 7 bases, with 11 bases between them. The germline CDR1 and CDR2 sequences are SGHAT and FQNNGV. The CDR3 region has the DNA TGTGCCAGCAGCTTAGCAGGGGTCTTAAATGAGCAGTTCTTC. It encodes CASSLAGVLNEQFF. Looking up the rest from reference TRBV11-2 and TRBJ2-1 gives the full variable domain: EAGVAQSPRYKIIEKRQSVAFWCNPISGHATLYWYQQILGQGPKLLIQFQNNGVVDDSQLPKDRFSAERLKGVDSTLKIQPAKLEDSAVYLCASSLAGVLNEQFFGPGTRLTVL.

This chain links TRBV7-3 with TRBJ2-7, with unresolved D. Per the germline V gene, CDR1 is SGHTA and CDR2 is FQGTGA. With 3 bases removed from V and 6 bases from J, the gap between germline ends came to 15 bases. The CDR3 extends over 14 amino acids. As DNA, the CDR3 is TGTGCCAGCAGCTTGGTGGGCCGCGCAACCGAGCAGTACTTC. It is translated as CASSLVGRATEQYF. Filled out from reference TRBV7-3 and TRBJ2-7, the complete variable domain reads GAGVSQTPSNKVTEKGKYVELRCDPISGHTALYWYRQSLGQGPEFLIYFQGTGAADDSGLPNDRFFAVRPEGSVSTLKIQRTERGDSAVYLCASSLVGRATEQYFGPGTRLTVT.

The chain combines TRBV2 with TRBJ2-5; D is unclear. The end of the DNA aligns better with TRBJ2-7, so the J call may be wrong. The CDR3 consists of 12 residues. Germline V gene data show CDR1 as SNHLY and CDR2 as FYNNEI. The CDR3 region has the DNA TGTGCCAGCAGCCCCTTCCCCTACGAGCAGTACTTC. Translated: CASSPFPYEQYF.

This chain links TRBV4-3 with TRBJ2-3; possibly TRBD1 for D (5 bases). The CDR3 has 15 residues. Germline CDR1 is LGHNA and CDR2 is YSLEER. V dropped 1 base and J dropped 4 bases, with 12 bases sitting between them. CDR3 amino acids: CASSQVRRGPDTQYF. CDR3 DNA sequence: TGCGCCAGCAGCCAAGTCCGAAGGGGCCCAGATACGCAGTATTTT.

The chain links TRBV2 to TRBJ2-1; the D gene is possibly TRBD1 (5 bases). Per germline, CDR1 SNHLY and CDR2 FYNNEI. Trimming took off 5 bases at V and 10 bases at J, with 15 bases between the two ends. The CDR3 extends over 13 amino acids. The DNA for the CDR3 is TGTGCCAGCAGTCTCGACAGAGTTGAGGAGCAGTTCTTC. This sequence encodes CASSLDRVEEQFF.

The V and J genes are TRBV10-3 and TRBJ2-3; D gene uncertain. The CDR3 length is 12 residues. Looked up from germline, CDR1 is ENHRY and CDR2 is SYGVKD. Trimming took 5 bases from V and 3 from J, leaving 6 bases between them. The CDR3, as DNA: TGTGCCATCAGTCTAAGGACAGATACGCAGTATTTT. This translates into CAISLRTDTQYF.

This clone occurred once. The chain carries TRBV19 and TRBJ2-2; D is ambiguous. The germline V and J ends were trimmed by 3 bases and 6 bases, with 14 bases remaining between them. The CDR3 loop spans 15 amino acids. Germline assignment: CDR1 LNHDA and CDR2 SQIVND (reference sequence). CDR3 protein: CASSIPMVRAGELFF. CDR3 nucleotide sequence: TGTGCCAGTAGTATCCCTATGGTGCGTGCCGGGGAGCTGTTTTTT.

The rearrangement joins TRBV9 to TRBJ1-2; weak D call: TRBD1 (5 bases). V was clipped by 4 bases and J by 4 bases, with 17 bases between them. This CDR3 spans 15 amino acids. Germline CDR1 reads SGDLS; CDR2 reads YYNGEE. This chain's CDR3 is CASSPVGDGGYGYTF. DNA of the CDR3: TGTGCCAGCAGCCCCGTAGGGGACGGCGGCTATGGCTACACCTTC.

The rearrangement uses TRBV7-9 and TRBJ1-1; 7 nucleotides align to TRBD1. This CDR3 comprises 13 residues. V was pared by 5 bases and J by 7 bases, with 7 bases of the junction left unmatched. Germline CDR1 SEHNR, CDR2 FQNEAQ (reference sequence). The CDR3 sequence: CASSPGQIYEAFF. The CDR3 DNA reads as TGTGCCAGCAGCCCGGGACAGATATATGAAGCTTTCTTT.

The chain recombines TRBV18 with TRBJ2-3; no definite D call. The V gene lost 3 bases and the J gene lost 2 bases, with 6 bases spanning the gap. CDR1 and CDR2 (germline): KGHSH, LQKENI. This CDR3 comprises 13 residues. CDR3 DNA: TGTGCCAGCTCACCCTACTTCACAGATACGCAGTATTTT. The encoded protein is CASSPYFTDTQYF.

The CDR3 loop reads CASSYGTPTSTDTQYF. The CDR3 nucleotides are TGTGCCAGCAGTTACGGCACCCCCACTAGCACAGATACGCAGTATTTT. J is TRBJ2-3 and V is TRBV6-5; D remains ambiguous. The CDR3 loop spans 16 amino acids. Between the trimmed V and J ends, which lost 2 bases and 0 bases, there was a span of 12 bases. Germline V CDR1 and CDR2: MNHEY, SVGAGI.

J is TRBJ2-5 and V is TRBV14; D gene ambiguous. The J call may not be correct, given that the DNA end is closer to TRBJ2-7. The V gene's germline CDR1 is SGHDN and CDR2 FVKESK. This CDR3 has 11 amino acids. CDR3 coding DNA: TGTGCCAGCAGCCAAGTAAACGAGCAGTACTTC. Translating gives CASSQVNEQYF.

V gene TRBV27 combines with J gene TRBJ1-4; a weak D match, TRBD1 (5 bases). The CDR3 runs to 14 residues. Trimming took off 5 bases at V and 3 bases at J, with 10 bases between the two ends. Germline CDR1 MNHEY, CDR2 SMNVEV (reference sequence). The chain's CDR3 is CASSLLGANEKLFF. CDR3 nucleotides: TGTGCCAGCAGTCTCTTAGGGGCTAATGAAAAACTGTTTTTT.